These 25 T cell receptor beta chains originate from one sample sequenced in a study of shared clonotypes between healthy human individuals. Assay: immunoSEQ multiplex PCR; the TCRdb copy retains only in-frame clones and omits some. This table holds 400,000 to 600,000 clones, 75% to 80% found once. The source material was PBMCs. These receptors were collected from a woman in her thirties or forties in good health. Some clones in this sample may be carry-over from other donors' samples.

This sequence joins TRBV21-1 and TRBJ1-5; the table's D call of TRBD1 was not tested on the DNA. TRBV21-1 is reported as a pseudogene. CDR3 size: 15 residues. The CDR3 nucleotides are TGTGCCAGCAGCAAAAGGGACAGGAGCAATCAGCCCCAGCATTTT. Translated: CASSKRDRSNQPQHF.

The chain combines TRBV6-6 with TRBJ1-1, with D possibly matching TRBD1 (6 bases). V was cut by 7 bases and J by 3 bases, with 15 bases left in between. CDR1 and CDR2 (germline): MNHNY, SVGAGI (reference sequence). This CDR3 comprises 14 residues. Here the CDR3 reads CASINQGQYTEAFF. DNA of the CDR3: TGTGCCAGCATAAATCAGGGGCAGTACACTGAAGCTTTCTTT.

The chain joins TRBV14 to TRBJ2-4, with D tentatively TRBD1 (6 bases). This CDR3 is built from 16 residues. Germline V gene data show CDR1 as SGHDN and CDR2 as FVKESK. V lost 1 base, J lost 3 bases, and 13 bases lay in between. CDR3 bases: TGTGCCAGCAGCCAAGCCGGAGACAGGTTCAAAAACATTCAGTACTTC. Its translation: CASSQAGDRFKNIQYF.

The genes are TRBV7-9 and TRBJ1-1; D unresolved. This CDR3 spans 14 amino acids. V dropped 5 bases and J dropped 4 bases, with 14 bases sitting between them. The V gene's germline CDR1 is SEHNR and CDR2 FQNEAQ (reference sequence). CDR3 coding DNA: TGTGCCAGCAGCCGAGCCCAGACCCGCACTGAAGCTTTCTTT. It codes for CASSRAQTRTEAFF.

The CDR3 DNA is TGTGCCAGCAGCCCGGCAGGCGGGCCTAAGGCGTTAGCTTTCTTT. This sequence encodes CASSPAGGPKALAFF. The rearrangement links TRBV5-4 to TRBJ1-1, with D hard to call. The CDR3 runs 15 residues. In germline, CDR1 is SGHNT, CDR2 YYREEE (reference sequence). V dropped 4 bases and J dropped 10 bases, with 23 bases sitting between them. The full variable domain, completed using reference TRBV5-4 and TRBJ1-1, is ETGVTQSPTHLIKTRGQQVTLRCSSQSGHNTVSWYQQALGQGPQFIFQYYREEENGRGNFPPRFSGLQFPNYSSELNVNALELDDSALYLCASSPAGGPKALAFFGQGTRLTVV.

The sample holds one count of this clone. The chain combines TRBV28 with TRBJ1-6; TRBD1 matches at 12 bases. Germline assignment: CDR1 MDHEN and CDR2 SYDVKM. J was trimmed by 7 bases and V by 5 bases; bases with no gene match: 9. The CDR3 is 17 residues long. The CDR3 sequence: CASSPPEGQGANSPLHF. As DNA, the CDR3 is TGTGCCAGCAGTCCGCCCGAGGGACAGGGGGCGAATTCACCCCTCCACTTT.

CDR3 nucleotide sequence: TGTGCCAGTAGTCGGAGGACACTCCTCGAGGCTTTCTTT. As protein: CASSRRTLLEAFF. The chain has TRBV19 and TRBJ1-1, with D maybe TRBD1 (5 bases). This CDR3 comprises 13 residues. The V gene's germline CDR1 is LNHDA and CDR2 SQIVND (reference sequence). Trimming stripped 5 bases from V and 11 bases from J, with 18 bases between.

This clone was counted a few times. V gene TRBV5-4 combines with J gene TRBJ2-1; the D gene could be TRBD1 or TRBD2 (5 bases each). V lost 0 bases and J lost 6, with 10 bases in between. The germline gives CDR1 SGHNT, CDR2 YYREEE (reference sequence). CDR3 length: 14 amino acids. The CDR3 DNA reads TGTGCCAGCAGCTTGGACTCAGGGACCAATGAGCAGTTCTTC. Its translation is CASSLDSGTNEQFF.

This clone was recorded a few times. This chain joins TRBV15 and TRBJ2-3, with D possibly TRBD1 on 5 matching bases. Germline V gene sequence: CDR1 LNHNV, CDR2 YYDKDF (reference sequence). V was clipped by 1 base and J by 2 bases, with 13 bases between them. The CDR3 covers 16 residues. The CDR3 reads CATSRGDSGATDTQYF. The CDR3 DNA follows: TGTGCCACCAGCAGAGGTGACAGTGGCGCCACAGATACGCAGTATTTT.

The chain carries TRBV6-5 and TRBJ1-2, with TRBD1 matching 10 bases. The CDR3 spans 13 residues. Looked up from germline, CDR1 is MNHEY and CDR2 is SVGAGI. V gave up 5 bases and J gave up 8 bases; unmatched junction bases: 5. CDR3 coding DNA: TGTGCCAGCAGTCCGACAGGGGGCGGGGGCTACACCTTC. Translation gives CASSPTGGGGYTF.

In its sample, this clone was seen once. The chain joins TRBV18 to TRBJ2-3, with 8 bases matching TRBD2. The CDR3 is made up of 15 amino acids. V gave up 3 bases and J gave up 1 base; unmatched junction bases: 3. CDR1 is KGHSH, CDR2 LQKENI, per germline. CDR3 sequence (DNA): TGTGCCAGCTCACCTAGCGGGATCCGCACAGATACGCAGTATTTT. It encodes CASSPSGIRTDTQYF.

This chain links TRBV2 with TRBJ2-7; 9 bases map to TRBD2. There are 12 residues in the CDR3. In germline, CDR1 is SNHLY, CDR2 FYNNEI. The V gene end was trimmed by 7 bases and the J gene end by 6 bases; junction bases not matched to a gene: 4. CDR3 residues: CASTSGRPEQYF. The CDR3 region has the DNA TGTGCCAGCACCAGCGGGAGGCCCGAGCAGTACTTC.

The chain carries TRBV27 and TRBJ2-7, with TRBD2 matching 12 bases. There are 15 residues in the CDR3. After removal of 6 bases from V and 6 bases from J, the junction contained 9 bases not matched to a gene. CDR1 MNHEY and CDR2 SMNVEV come from the germline V gene (reference sequence). In DNA, the CDR3 is TGTGCCAGCAGGCCCGGACTAGCGGGAACTTCCGAGCAGTACTTC. It is translated as CASRPGLAGTSEQYF.

This clone was counted between two and nine times. The J gene is TRBJ2-3, the V gene TRBV7-9; 13 positions match TRBD2. Germline CDR1 SEHNR, CDR2 FQNEAQ (reference sequence). J gave up 4 bases and V 4 bases, and 5 bases lay outside the gene matches. This CDR3 spans 16 amino acids. The CDR3 bases are TGTGCCAGCAGCTCCGGACTAGCGGGAGTGGCAGATACGCAGTATTTT. Encoded protein: CASSSGLAGVADTQYF.

For this clone: Distinct nucleotide sequences in the sample also encode this CDR3. V and J are TRBV27 and TRBJ2-1, with D hard to call. The CDR3 has 14 amino acids. Deletions cut 3 bases from V and 0 bases from J, with 6 bases between. Germline lookup yields CDR1 MNHEY and CDR2 SMNVEV (reference sequence). CDR3 sequence reads: CASSFSLSYNEQFF. The CDR3 DNA reads TGTGCCAGCAGTTTCTCGCTCTCCTACAATGAGCAGTTCTTC.

V gene TRBV19 combines with J gene TRBJ1-1; a possible D gene is TRBD1 (5 bases). The CDR3 is 11 residues long. V dropped 8 bases and J dropped 1 base, with 5 bases sitting between them. Germline assignment: CDR1 LNHDA and CDR2 SQIVND (reference sequence). CDR3 residues: CASGGNTEAFF. The CDR3 DNA reads as TGTGCCAGTGGGGGGAACACTGAAGCTTTCTTT.

The chain couples TRBV5-1 to TRBJ2-2; D not resolved. V lost 0 bases, J lost 1 base, and 7 bases lay in between. Germline V gene sequence: CDR1 SGHRS, CDR2 YFSETQ. This CDR3 has 15 amino acids. CDR3 residues: CASSLAGENTGELFF. In DNA, the CDR3 is TGCGCCAGCAGCTTGGCCGGCGAGAACACCGGGGAGCTGTTTTTT.

J is TRBJ1-2 and V is TRBV4-2; 8 bases line up with TRBD1. V dropped 3 bases and J dropped 3; count of bases not matched to a gene: 6. CDR3 length equals 15 residues. The germline V gene has CDR1 LGHNA and CDR2 YNFKEQ. The CDR3 DNA is TGTGCCAGCAGCCAGGGCAGGGGACAGGACTATGGCTACACCTTC. It codes for CASSQGRGQDYGYTF.

This clone is a singleton in its sample. The chain uses TRBV7-8 and TRBJ2-7; 8 bases map to TRBD2. Germline V gene lookup returns CDR1 SGHVS and CDR2 FQNEAQ. The V segment lost 5 bases and the J segment 3 bases; nucleotides outside the gene matches: 12. This CDR3 comprises 16 residues. The CDR3 region is CASSPRGVAGNYEQYF. In DNA, the CDR3 is TGTGCCAGCAGCCCACGCGGGGTAGCGGGAAACTACGAGCAGTACTTC.

This rearrangement joins TRBV6-1 to TRBJ2-1; 7 nucleotides match TRBD1. CDR1 and CDR2 from the germline V gene are MNHNS and SASEGT. V lost 2 bases, J lost 1 base, and 2 bases stayed unmatched. The length of the CDR3 is 15 residues. The CDR3 sequence: CASSESRGSYNEQFF. CDR3 in DNA: TGTGCCAGCAGTGAAAGCAGGGGGTCCTACAATGAGCAGTTCTTC.

The rearrangement joins TRBV27 to TRBJ1-1; a weak D match, TRBD1 (5 bases). Trimming took off 2 bases at V and 2 bases at J, with 9 bases between the two ends. Germline assignment: CDR1 MNHEY and CDR2 SMNVEV (reference sequence). The CDR3 runs to 14 residues. The CDR3 here is CASSLGTANTEAFF. CDR3 sequence (DNA): TGTGCCAGCAGTTTAGGGACGGCTAACACTGAAGCTTTCTTT.

The J gene is TRBJ2-7, the V gene TRBV4-2; 13 bases match TRBD2. The CDR3 extends over 16 amino acids. From germline, CDR1 is LGHNA and CDR2 YNFKEQ. V gave up 3 bases and J gave up 2 bases; unmatched junction bases: 4. Here the CDR3 DNA reads TGTGCCAGCAGCCATACTAGCGGGAGGGGGGCCTACGAGCAGTACTTC. This translates into CASSHTSGRGAYEQYF.

The chain recombines TRBV9 with TRBJ1-6; no clear D gene. The CDR3 totals 14 residues. The V end lost 0 bases, the J end lost 10 bases, and 11 bases lay between the germline ends. Germline lookup yields CDR1 SGDLS and CDR2 YYNGEE. CDR3 sequence: CASSVDPEGSPLHF. In DNA form, the CDR3 reads TGTGCCAGCAGCGTAGATCCAGAGGGCTCACCCCTCCACTTT.

This clone has just a few counts. The CDR3, as DNA: TGTGCCAGCAGCCGGACTAGCGGGAGTAATTACGAGCAGTACTTC. As protein: CASSRTSGSNYEQYF. The chain carries TRBV5-4 and TRBJ2-7; 13 positions match TRBD2. This CDR3 region has 15 residues. V dropped 4 bases and J dropped 4; count of bases not matched to a gene: 5. From germline, CDR1 is SGHNT and CDR2 YYREEE (reference sequence).

In this sample, this clone turned up a few times. The chain joins TRBV5-1 to TRBJ2-3; TRBD2 aligns across 13 bases. The CDR3 is made up of 15 amino acids. Trimming removed 4 bases from V and 4 bases from J; junction bases left unmatched: 3. CDR1 SGHRS and CDR2 YFSETQ come from the germline V gene. Written as DNA, the CDR3 is TGCGCCAGCAGCGGCACTAGCGGGAGGGCAGATACGCAGTATTTT. Translated: CASSGTSGRADTQYF.